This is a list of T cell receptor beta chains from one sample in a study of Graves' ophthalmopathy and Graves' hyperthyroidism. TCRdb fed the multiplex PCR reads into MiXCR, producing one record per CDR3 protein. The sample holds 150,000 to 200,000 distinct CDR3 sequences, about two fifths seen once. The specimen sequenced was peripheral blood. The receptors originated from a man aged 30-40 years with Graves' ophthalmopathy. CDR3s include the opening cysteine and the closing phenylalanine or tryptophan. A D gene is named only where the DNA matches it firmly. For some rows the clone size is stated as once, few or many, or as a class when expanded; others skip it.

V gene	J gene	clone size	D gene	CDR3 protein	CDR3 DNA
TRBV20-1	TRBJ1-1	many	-	CSAKINLNTEAFF	TGCAGTGCTAAGATAAACCTGAACACTGAAGCTTTCTTT
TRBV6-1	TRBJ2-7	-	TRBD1	CASSLGQVAYEQYF	TGTGCCAGCAGCCTTGGACAGGTAGCCTACGAGCAGTACTTC
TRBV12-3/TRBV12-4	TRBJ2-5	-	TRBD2	CASKTLRTSGVFQETQYF	TGTGCCAGCAAAACGTTAAGGACTAGCGGTGTCTTCCAAGAGACCCAGTACTTC
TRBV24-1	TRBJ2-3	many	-	CATRDPRTDTQYF	TGTGCCACCAGGGACCCACGCACAGATACGCAGTATTTT
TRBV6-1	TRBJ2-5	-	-	CASTRSGTGNQETQYF	TGTGCCAGCACCCGTTCCGGGACGGGGAACCAAGAGACCCAGTACTTC
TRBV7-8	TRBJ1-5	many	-	CASSQGAGGRSNQPQHF	TGTGCCAGCAGCCAAGGGGCGGGGGGCAGGAGCAATCAGCCCCAGCATTTT
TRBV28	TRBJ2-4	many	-	CASLSVRGEHSIQYF	TGTGCCAGCTTGAGCGTGAGAGGGGAGCATAGCATTCAGTACTTC
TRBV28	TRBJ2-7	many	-	CASGGLSRSYEQYF	TGTGCCAGCGGGGGTCTATCACGCTCCTACGAGCAGTACTTC
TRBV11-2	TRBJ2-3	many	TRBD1	CASSSHRQGVTDTQYF	TGTGCCAGCAGCTCACACAGACAGGGGGTCACAGATACGCAGTATTTT
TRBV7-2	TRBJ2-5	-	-	CASSLALDTQETQYF	TGTGCCAGCAGCCTAGCCCTAGACACTCAAGAGACCCAGTACTTC
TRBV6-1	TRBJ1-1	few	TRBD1	CASKPQGGTEAFF	TGTGCCAGCAAACCCCAGGGGGGCACTGAAGCTTTCTTT
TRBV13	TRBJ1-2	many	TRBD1	CASSSDGQVPWGGYTF	TGTGCCAGCAGCTCCGATGGACAGGTGCCCTGGGGTGGCTACACCTTC
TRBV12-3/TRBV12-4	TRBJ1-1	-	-	CASTLGANTEAFF	TGTGCCAGCACCCTGGGCGCGAACACTGAAGCTTTCTTT